These 10 T cell receptor beta chains came from one sample sequenced in a study of shared clonotypes between healthy human individuals. Sequencing was performed with immunoSEQ multiplex PCR; in TCRdb, only in-frame clones are kept and a portion is missing. The profile shows about 980,000 clones, more than 75% of them singletons. Input material: memory CD4+ T cells sorted from blood. Subset specified: CD45RA-negative fraction. The receptors derive from a man younger than 35 in good health.

The V and J genes are TRBV27 and TRBJ2-7; 9 bases are shared with TRBD2. V was clipped by 7 bases and J by 3 bases; unmatched bases: 10. Germline-derived CDR1 and CDR2 are MNHEY and SMNVEV (reference sequence). This CDR3 has 15 residues. As DNA, the CDR3 is TGTGCCAGCACCTTCCGGGGTAGCGGGGGCTACGAGCAGTACTTC. Protein sequence: CASTFRGSGGYEQYF.

This clone showed up just a few times. This chain joins TRBV9 and TRBJ1-6; D unclear. The CDR3 is 14 amino acids. V shed 3 bases and J shed 9 bases, with 13 bases lying between them. Germline V gene data show CDR1 as SGDLS and CDR2 as YYNGEE. The CDR3, as DNA: TGTGCCAGCAGCGGGTCTAAGGGAGGTTCACCCCTCCACTTT. Its translation: CASSGSKGGSPLHF.

J is TRBJ2-7 and V is TRBV5-1; 7 nucleotides match TRBD1. The CDR3 is 12 residues long. Germline CDR1 reads SGHRS; CDR2 reads YFSETQ. V gave up 0 bases and J gave up 6 bases; unmatched junction bases: 0. CDR3 in DNA: TGCGCCAGCAGCTTGGACAGGGGCGAGCAGTACTTC. Its protein product is CASSLDRGEQYF.

A word on this clone: The same CDR3 can be traced to other DNA sequences in this sample. This chain joins TRBV29-1 and TRBJ2-5, with D tentatively TRBD1 (5 bases). There are 13 residues in the CDR3. V gave up 1 base and J gave up 1 base, with 7 bases separating them. CDR1 and CDR2 from the germline V gene are SQVTM and ANQGSEA. DNA for the CDR3: TGCAGCGTTGAAGTGACAGCCCAAGAGACCCAGTACTTC. It translates to CSVEVTAQETQYF.

The chain combines TRBV6-5 with TRBJ2-7; 7 bases line up with TRBD1. The CDR3 covers 13 residues. V shed 10 bases and J 2 bases; nucleotides not matched to a gene: 8. Per the germline V gene, CDR1 is MNHEY and CDR2 is SVGAGI. The CDR3 region is CATLGTGAYEQYF. CDR3 bases: TGTGCCACCCTGGGCACAGGGGCCTACGAGCAGTACTTC.

Remarks on this clone: A read error is possible here, since a much larger clone lies one base away. The V call is TRBV6-5, the J call TRBJ1-4; the D is unclear. Germline-derived CDR1 and CDR2 are MNHEY and SVGAGI. This CDR3 comprises 15 residues. The ends were cut back, 5 bases at V and 0 bases at J, with 10 bases in the middle. The CDR3 nucleotides are TGTGCCAGCAGTCTGCAAGGACCAACTAATGAAAAACTGTTTTTT. This encodes CASSLQGPTNEKLFF.

This clone turned up a few times. The rearrangement links TRBV5-4 to TRBJ2-1, with 11 bases lining up with TRBD1. The ends lost 0 bases at V and 7 bases at J; junction bases unmatched: 3. Germline V gives CDR1 SGHNT, CDR2 YYREEE (reference sequence). There are 15 residues in the CDR3. CDR3 DNA: TGTGCCAGCAGCTTGGTAGGACAGGGGGCAAATGAGCAGTTCTTC. Translation gives CASSLVGQGANEQFF.

The chain joins TRBV25-1 to TRBJ2-3, with 10 bases fitting TRBD2. The CDR3 has 15 residues. CDR1 is MGHDK, CDR2 SYGVNS, per germline. Unmatched junction bases numbered 7, after V lost 7 bases and J lost 3 bases. The CDR3 coding sequence is TGTGCCAGCACCGAGCGGGGGGGTGAGACAGATACGCAGTATTTT. Amino acids: CASTERGGETDTQYF.

This chain joins TRBV7-9 and TRBJ1-6; D not certain. The CDR3 is made up of 18 amino acids. CDR1 SEHNR and CDR2 FQNEAQ come from the germline V gene (reference sequence). Deletions cut 0 bases from V and 0 bases from J, with 12 bases between. The CDR3 spells CASSLALVDSSYNSPLHF. The CDR3 DNA reads TGTGCCAGCAGCTTAGCGCTAGTCGATAGCTCCTATAATTCACCCCTCCACTTT. The complete variable domain, with remaining parts taken from reference TRBV7-9 and TRBJ1-6, reads DTGVSQNPRHKITKRGQNVTFRCDPISEHNRLYWYRQTLGQGPEFLTYFQNEAQLEKSRLLSDRFSAERPKGSFSTLEIQRTEQGDSAMYLCASSLALVDSSYNSPLHFGNGTRLTVT.

The V and J genes are TRBV4-2 and TRBJ2-1; D is undetermined. V dropped 4 bases and J dropped 6 bases, with 13 bases sitting between them. Germline V gene lookup returns CDR1 LGHNA and CDR2 YNFKEQ. The CDR3 has 14 amino acids. CDR3 region: CASSRVVGPNEQFF. The CDR3, as DNA: TGTGCCAGCAGCCGTGTGGTAGGGCCCAATGAGCAGTTCTTC.